This TCR beta chain appears in the sequencing data of a study of T cell repertoires in cytomegalovirus infection. Study results and caveats: Cumulated frequencies of public TCR beta families served to identify carriers of CMV plus the relevant HLA.

Via MiXCR, TCRdb re-called the reads, giving one row per CDR3 protein. The table records tens of thousands of distinct CDR3 sequences, about a fifth of them present only once. Germline-derived CDR1 and CDR2 are SEHNR and FQNEAQ (reference sequence). This CDR3 is 17 amino acids long. J lost 0 bases, V lost 5 bases, and 10 bases had no gene match. On this clonotype: The antigen is unknown.

The sample in question was CD8+ T cells from cultured PBMCs, obtained from culture after CMV antigen stimulation. This chain connects TRBV7-9 to TRBJ2-1; 7 nucleotides align to TRBD2. This receptor was taken from a human donor in good health (CMV status not recorded). Some clones in this sample may be carry-over from other donors' samples. In DNA, the CDR3 is TGTGCCAGCAGCCACCGTTGGGACTATAGCTCCTACAATGAGCAGTTCTTC. Encoded protein: CASSHRWDYSSYNEQFF.